This note documents a single TCR beta chain sequence. This sample stems from a study of T cells in localized non-small cell lung cancer. Clones were read by immunoSEQ multiplex PCR, and TCRdb kept only the in-frame ones, dropping some. The sample gives about 22,000 clones, roughly nine tenths of which show up once; 22% is in the top ten. Germline V gene lookup returns CDR1 MDHEN and CDR2 SYDVKM. Trimming took off 5 bases at V and 4 bases at J, with 9 bases between the two ends. The CDR3 is 13 residues long. The sequence came from a man between 40 and 70 years old with stage II squamous cell lung carcinoma. The chain is built from TRBV28 and TRBJ1-5; tentatively, D is TRBD1 (6 bases). This specimen consisted of PBMCs, obtained before any cancer treatment. This chain's CDR3 is CASSATGNQPQHF. Written as DNA, the CDR3 is TGTGCCAGCAGTGCTACAGGGAATCAGCCCCAGCATTTT.